This T cell receptor beta chain was sequenced in a study of cytomegalovirus exposure and HLA in healthy donors. Study-wide background: For the approximately 410 genotyped donors, around 76% fell within the Caucasian-associated ancestry cluster. Overall study findings and caveats: Most of the CMV-associated TCR beta chains (in a later analysis) appeared to be HLA-restricted. Later analysis identified 15,000 to 20,000 TCR beta sequences associated with HLA alleles, using a false discovery rate threshold of 0.05.

Regarding this clone: Its antigen is not known.

60 Vbeta and 13 Jbeta primers were used in PCR. Libraries were prepared by immunoSEQ multiplex PCR; TCRdb keeps only in-frame clonotypes and omits some of them. The repertoire holds around 98,000 clones, with roughly 81% as singletons. Germline assignment: CDR1 SGDLS and CDR2 YYNGEE. V was pared by 0 bases and J by 2 bases, with 8 bases between. The CDR3 contains 15 residues. This TCR was sampled from a man in his forties or fifties in good health and CMV-seronegative. The V and J genes are TRBV9 and TRBJ2-2; D perhaps matches TRBD2 (7 bases). Sequences were obtained from PBMCs. CDR3 bases: TGTGCCAGCAGCGTAGGGGGGGGCAACACCGGGGAGCTGTTTTTT. Translating gives CASSVGGGNTGELFF.